Given below is one T cell receptor (beta chain) in context. In the source study's methods: Nucleated cell counts were estimated from reference gene primer amplification. The data were produced by immunoSEQ multiplex PCR, yet TCRdb's version contains in-frame clones alone and is incomplete. The DNA was the basis for D and trimming; V, J and clone size are from that table. The sample consists of tens of thousands of clones, roughly 90% of them appearing once. The data were obtained in a study of blood T cell repertoires in COVID-19. The overall study: Both acute and convalescent COVID-19 samples were obtained from the United States, Italy and Spain. PBMCs, B-cell-depleted T cells, or T cells were the source of the cDNA or gDNA that made up the material.

This CDR3 is built from 14 residues. Per the germline V gene, CDR1 is MNHEY and CDR2 is SMNVEV (reference sequence). V gave up 6 bases and J gave up 4 bases; unmatched junction bases: 8. The chain uses TRBV27 and TRBJ2-7; 8 bases match TRBD1. This clonotype was sampled from a woman of 80 years or more with acute or convalescent COVID-19. The sample comprised peripheral blood. As DNA, the CDR3 is TGTGCCAGCAGCCGGACAGGGTTGAGTTACGAGCAGTACTTC. Protein sequence: CASSRTGLSYEQYF.